Here is one TCR beta chain with its context. The source of the sample is a study of blood T cell repertoires in COVID-19. Whole-study context: COVID-19 samples from acute and convalescent phases originated in the United States, Italy and Spain. The cDNA or gDNA used as material had been derived from T cells, B-cell-depleted T cells, or PBMCs.

The CDR3 spans 14 residues. Germline CDR1 and CDR2: MNHEY and SVGAGI. The ends lost 5 bases at V and 7 bases at J; junction bases unmatched: 6. Per the original methods: Estimates of nucleated cell counts were drawn from the amplification of reference gene primers. TCRdb's table, derived via immunoSEQ multiplex PCR, lists solely in-frame clones and lacks some. V, J and clone size are taken as reported in that table, and D and trimming were inferred from the DNA itself. The sample records about 340,000 clones, around 80% being singletons. The V call is TRBV6-5, the J call TRBJ1-5, with 9 nucleotides matching TRBD1. The sequence derives from a man aged 25-45 years with active or convalescent COVID-19. The sequenced sample was peripheral blood. The CDR3 loop is CASSPGTGWQPQHF. The CDR3, as DNA: TGTGCCAGCAGTCCCGGGACAGGGTGGCAGCCCCAGCATTTT.